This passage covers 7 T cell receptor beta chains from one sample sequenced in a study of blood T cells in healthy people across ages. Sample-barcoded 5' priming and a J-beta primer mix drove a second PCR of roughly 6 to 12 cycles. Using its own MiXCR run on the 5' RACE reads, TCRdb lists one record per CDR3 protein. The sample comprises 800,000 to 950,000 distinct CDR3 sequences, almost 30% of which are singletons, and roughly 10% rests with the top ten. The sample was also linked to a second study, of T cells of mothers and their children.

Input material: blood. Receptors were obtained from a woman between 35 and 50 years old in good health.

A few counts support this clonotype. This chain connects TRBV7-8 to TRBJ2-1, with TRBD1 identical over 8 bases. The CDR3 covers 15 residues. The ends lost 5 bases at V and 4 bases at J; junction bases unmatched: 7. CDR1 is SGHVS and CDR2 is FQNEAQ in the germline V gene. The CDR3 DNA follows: TGTGCCAGCAGCATAGGGGGACAGGAGTACAATGAGCAGTTCTTC. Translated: CASSIGGQEYNEQFF.

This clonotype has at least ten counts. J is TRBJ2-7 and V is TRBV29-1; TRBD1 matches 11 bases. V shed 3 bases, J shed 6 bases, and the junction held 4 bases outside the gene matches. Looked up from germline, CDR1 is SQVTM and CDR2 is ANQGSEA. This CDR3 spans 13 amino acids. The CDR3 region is CSVDKDRGREQYF. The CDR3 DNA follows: TGCAGCGTTGACAAGGACAGGGGGCGCGAGCAGTACTTC.

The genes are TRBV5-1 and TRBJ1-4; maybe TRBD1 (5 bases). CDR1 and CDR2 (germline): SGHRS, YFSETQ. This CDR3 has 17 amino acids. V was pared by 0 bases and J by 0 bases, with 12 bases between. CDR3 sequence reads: CASSLAPTGATNEKLFF. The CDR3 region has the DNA TGCGCCAGCAGCTTGGCCCCCACAGGTGCAACTAATGAAAAACTGTTTTTT.

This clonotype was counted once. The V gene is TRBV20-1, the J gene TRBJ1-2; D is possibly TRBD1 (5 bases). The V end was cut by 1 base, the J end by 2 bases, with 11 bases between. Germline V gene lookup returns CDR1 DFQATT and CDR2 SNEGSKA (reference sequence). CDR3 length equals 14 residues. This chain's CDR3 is CSARGSGGNYGYTF. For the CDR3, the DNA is TGCAGTGCTAGAGGAAGTGGGGGGAACTATGGCTACACCTTC.

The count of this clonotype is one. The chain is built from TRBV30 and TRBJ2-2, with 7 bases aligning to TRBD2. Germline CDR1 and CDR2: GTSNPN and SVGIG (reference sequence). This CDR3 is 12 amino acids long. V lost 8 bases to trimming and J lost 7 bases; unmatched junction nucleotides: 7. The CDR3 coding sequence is TGTGCCGGGGGGGGGGTCATCGGGGAGCTGTTTTTT. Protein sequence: CAGGGVIGELFF.

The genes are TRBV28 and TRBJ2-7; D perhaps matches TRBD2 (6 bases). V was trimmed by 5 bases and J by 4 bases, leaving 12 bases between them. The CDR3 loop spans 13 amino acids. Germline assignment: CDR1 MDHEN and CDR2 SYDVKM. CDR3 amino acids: CASSNPGDYEQYF. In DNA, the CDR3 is TGTGCCAGCAGTAACCCGGGAGATTACGAGCAGTACTTC.

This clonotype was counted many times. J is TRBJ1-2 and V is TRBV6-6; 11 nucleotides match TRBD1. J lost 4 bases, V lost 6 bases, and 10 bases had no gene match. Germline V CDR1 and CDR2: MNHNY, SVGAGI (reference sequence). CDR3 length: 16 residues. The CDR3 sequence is CASSPDRGRVSYGYTF. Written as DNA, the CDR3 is TGTGCCAGCAGCCCGGACAGGGGGCGGGTTAGCTATGGCTACACCTTC.